Listed below are T cell receptor beta chains from one sample, sequenced in a study of blood T cell repertoires in COVID-19. Clones were sequenced by immunoSEQ multiplex PCR, and TCRdb holds only the in-frame ones, with some missing. In the table there are some 220,000 clones, 75% to 90% of which are singletons. Input material: PBMCs or T cells enriched from blood (not recorded which). The receptors shown here come from a young woman in a cohort exposed to, infected with or recovered from COVID-19 (not recorded which). CDR3s include the opening cysteine and the closing phenylalanine or tryptophan. The order of the fields is D gene, J gene, V gene, clone size, CDR3 protein, CDR3 DNA. D genes are given only for firm matches. Expanded clones get a size class; other rows say once, few or many, or leave the size out.

- TRBJ2-7 TRBV5-1 - CASSREAYEQYF TGCGCCAGCAGCAGGGAGGCCTACGAGCAGTACTTC
- TRBJ1-2 TRBV2 once CASSEQGGGYTF TGTGCCAGCAGTGAGCAGGGAGGGGGCTACACCTTC
TRBD1 TRBJ1-1 TRBV19 - CASNPIDRGDTEAFF TGTGCCAGTAACCCGATCGACAGGGGGGACACTGAAGCTTTCTTT
TRBD1 TRBJ1-4 TRBV2 - CASRGTGLSEKLFF TGTGCCAGCAGAGGGACAGGGCTAAGTGAAAAACTGTTTTTT
TRBD2 TRBJ2-1 TRBV19 - CASSIMGGGAWNEQFF TGTGCCAGTAGTATAATGGGCGGGGGGGCCTGGAATGAGCAGTTCTTC
TRBD1 TRBJ1-4 TRBV5-4 - CASRTQGDGTNEKLFF TGTGCCAGCAGAACCCAGGGGGATGGGACTAATGAAAAACTGTTTTTT
TRBD2 TRBJ2-1 TRBV28 - CASSLLSLAGVSSYNEQFF TGTGCCAGCAGTTTACTTTCGCTAGCGGGAGTGAGCTCCTACAATGAGCAGTTCTTC
TRBD1 TRBJ2-7 TRBV7-6 few CASSLGQNIPTEQYF TGTGCCAGCAGCTTGGGACAGAACATTCCGACCGAGCAGTACTTC
- TRBJ2-2 TRBV27 - CASSLSGTGELFF TGTGCCAGCAGTCTTAGCGGCACCGGGGAGCTGTTTTTT
- TRBJ2-2 TRBV6-6 - CASSPARISRYTGELFF TGTGCCAGCAGTCCCGCCCGAATCTCTAGATACACCGGGGAGCTGTTTTTT
- TRBJ1-1 TRBV7-9 - CASSEAERENTEAFF TGTGCCAGCAGCGAAGCGGAGAGGGAGAACACTGAAGCTTTCTTT
- TRBJ1-5 TRBV19 few CASSRQQGGNQPQHF TGTGCCAGTAGTCGGCAGCAGGGCGGCAATCAGCCCCAGCATTTT
TRBD1 TRBJ2-3 TRBV24-1 - CATSETQGPDTQYF TGTGCCACCAGCGAGACACAGGGGCCAGATACGCAGTATTTT
- TRBJ2-1 TRBV5-4 - CASSLGRTTYNEQFF TGTGCCAGCAGCTTGGGCCGGACAACCTACAATGAGCAGTTCTTC
TRBD1 TRBJ1-2 TRBV7-6 - CASSFRAGGDYGYTF TGTGCCAGCAGCTTTAGGGCAGGGGGCGACTATGGCTACACCTTC
- TRBJ1-1 TRBV7-2 - CASNTGTSNTEAFF TGTGCCAGCAACACCGGGACATCGAACACTGAAGCTTTCTTT
- TRBJ1-4 TRBV5-4 - CAGAEGEKLFF TGTGCCGGGGCGGAGGGGGAAAAACTGTTTTTT
- TRBJ2-1 TRBV19 - CASLGRVGSYNEQFF TGTGCCAGTTTGGGCAGGGTGGGCTCCTACAATGAGCAGTTCTTC